This section outlines one TCR beta chain sequence together with its context. Cohort assignment relied on participant-reported clinical history. This record belongs to a study of blood T cell repertoires in COVID-19. Study at large: COVID-19 samples collected from the United States, Italy and Spain covered acute and convalescent phases. T cells, B-cell-depleted T cells, or PBMCs provided the cDNA or gDNA that served as material.

Produced via immunoSEQ multiplex PCR; TCRdb's table is partial and in-frame only. Here the sample spans some 300,000 clones, around 92% being singletons. Germline values: CDR1 SGHAT, CDR2 FQNNGV. V was trimmed by 5 bases and J by 3 bases, leaving 17 bases between them. This CDR3 contains 15 residues. The rearrangement uses TRBV11-2 and TRBJ2-7, with D hard to call. This TCR was sampled from a woman in her twenties or thirties who had recovered from COVID-19. The material sequenced was PBMCs or T cells enriched from blood (not recorded which). Written as DNA, the CDR3 is TGTGCCAGCAGCCCCAGTGACCCGACTGGCTACGAGCAGTACTTC. Its translation is CASSPSDPTGYEQYF. Full variable domain (missing parts from reference TRBV11-2 and TRBJ2-7): EAGVAQSPRYKIIEKRQSVAFWCNPISGHATLYWYQQILGQGPKLLIQFQNNGVVDDSQLPKDRFSAERLKGVDSTLKIQPAKLEDSAVYLCASSPSDPTGYEQYFGPGTRLTVT.